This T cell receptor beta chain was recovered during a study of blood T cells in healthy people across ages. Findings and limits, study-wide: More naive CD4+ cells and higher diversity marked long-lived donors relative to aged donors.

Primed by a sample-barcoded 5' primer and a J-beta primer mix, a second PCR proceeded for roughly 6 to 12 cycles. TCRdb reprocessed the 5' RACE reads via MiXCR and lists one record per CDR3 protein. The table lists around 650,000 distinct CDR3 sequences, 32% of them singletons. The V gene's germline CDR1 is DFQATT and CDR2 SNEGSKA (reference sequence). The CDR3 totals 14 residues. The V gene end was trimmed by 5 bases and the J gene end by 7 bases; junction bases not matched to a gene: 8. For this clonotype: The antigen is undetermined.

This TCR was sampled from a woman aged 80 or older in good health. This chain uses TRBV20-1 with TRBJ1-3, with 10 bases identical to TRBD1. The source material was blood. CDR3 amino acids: CSAEDRGYGNTIYF. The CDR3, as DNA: TGCAGTGCTGAGGACAGGGGGTACGGGAACACCATATATTTT.